This paragraph reports one T cell receptor (beta chain). The CDR3 covers 14 residues. Germline assignment: CDR1 ENHRY and CDR2 SYGVKD. This sample is drawn from a study of blood T cells in healthy people across ages. With a J-beta primer mix and a sample-barcoded 5' primer, a second PCR ran about 7 to 11 cycles. A 12-random-nucleotide template-switch adaptor tagged each cDNA molecule. TCRdb analysed the 5' RACE reads with MiXCR anew, one entry per CDR3 protein. This table holds more than 1.4 million distinct CDR3 sequences, approximately 38% found once. The TCR originated in a woman aged 18-29 years in good health. The chain recombines TRBV10-3 with TRBJ2-1; 8 bases match TRBD2. The J call may be mistaken, given a closer DNA end match to TRBJ2-7. The sample comprised blood. The CDR3 coding sequence is TGTGCCATCAGGGAAGGCGGGAGGCTCAATGAGCAGTACTTC. It is translated as CAIREGGRLNEQYF.